Sequencing of this T cell receptor (beta chain) was carried out in a study of T cells after yellow fever vaccination. Overall study context: It was SMART-Seq v4 Ultra Low Input that prepared the fractions with low cell numbers. Study conclusions and caveats: Re-detected after boosting: most primary clones, about 96% of CD4 and 80% to 90% of CD8. FACS-sorted repertoires could harbor abundant contaminating bulk-population clonotypes.

This clonotype has a count of ten or more. Its antigen remains unknown. For TCR, cDNA came from 5'RACE template switching, which added a universal primer site and UMIs. TCRdb re-called the 5' RACE reads through MiXCR, storing one row per CDR3 protein. Of hundreds of thousands of distinct CDR3 sequences listed, 3% to 4.5% are singletons. The CDR3 covers 12 residues. The germline V gene has CDR1 MDHEN and CDR2 SYDVKM. V lost 2 bases, J lost 9 bases, and 8 bases lay in between. The sample consisted of PBMCs, taken on the day of the yellow fever booster vaccination. This sequence originates from a man aged 18 to 30 who received the YFV17D yellow fever vaccine. The chain uses TRBV28 and TRBJ1-5; D gene ambiguous. As DNA, the CDR3 is TGTGCCAGCAGTTTAAGGGCAGGGCCCCAGCATTTT. This gives the protein CASSLRAGPQHF.